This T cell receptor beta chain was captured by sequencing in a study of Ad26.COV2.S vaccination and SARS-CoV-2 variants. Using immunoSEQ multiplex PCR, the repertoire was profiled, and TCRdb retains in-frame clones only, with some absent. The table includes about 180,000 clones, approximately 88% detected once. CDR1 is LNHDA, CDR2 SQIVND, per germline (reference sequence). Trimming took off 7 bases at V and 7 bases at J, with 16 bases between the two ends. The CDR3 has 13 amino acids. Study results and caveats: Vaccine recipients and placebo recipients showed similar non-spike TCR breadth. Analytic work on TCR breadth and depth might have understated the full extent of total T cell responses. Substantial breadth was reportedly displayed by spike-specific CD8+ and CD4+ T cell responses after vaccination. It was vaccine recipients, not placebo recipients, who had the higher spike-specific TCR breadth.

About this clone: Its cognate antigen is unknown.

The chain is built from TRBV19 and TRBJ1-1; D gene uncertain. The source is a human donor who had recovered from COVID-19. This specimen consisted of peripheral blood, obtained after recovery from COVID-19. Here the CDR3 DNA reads TGTGCCAGTATGCTGGGCCCCTCGGTTGAAGCTTTCTTT. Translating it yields CASMLGPSVEAFF.